What follows are 23 T cell receptor beta chains derived from one specimen sequenced in a study of Graves' ophthalmopathy and Graves' hyperthyroidism. Amplification of the TCR beta CDR3 regions used RNA transcripts (as template). HTBI primers were used in a first-round RT-PCR, which preceded a second-round multiplex PCR. TCRdb reprocessed the multiplex PCR reads via MiXCR and lists one record per CDR3 protein. The sample contains 300,000 to 400,000 distinct CDR3 sequences, approximately 18% of which appear only once. Sequenced input: peripheral blood. These receptors all come from an adult woman with stable Graves' hyperthyroidism.

The chain links TRBV4-1 to TRBJ1-1; TRBD1 matches 10 bases. J lost 7 bases, V lost 4 bases, and 6 bases had no gene match. Germline CDR1 and CDR2: MGHRA and YSYEKL. The length of the CDR3 is 14 residues. CDR3 nucleotide sequence: TGCGCCAGCAGCCGCAGAGGACAGGGGGTTGAAGCTTTCTTT. Translated: CASSRRGQGVEAFF.

The table lists this clonotype with many counts. V usage is TRBV2 and J usage is TRBJ2-5; no firm D call. From germline, CDR1 is SNHLY and CDR2 FYNNEI. CDR3 length: 14 residues. V lost 3 bases and J lost 2, with 10 bases in between. In DNA, the CDR3 is TGTGCCAGCAGTGATTTGTCTCAACAAGAGACCCAGTACTTC. Its translation: CASSDLSQQETQYF.

This clonotype showed up many times. V usage is TRBV28 and J usage is TRBJ1-5; D gene ambiguous. The CDR3 runs 15 residues. Germline loops: CDR1 MDHEN, CDR2 SYDVKM. Trimming left V 3 bases short and J 10 bases short, with 19 bases between. CDR3 sequence reads: CASSFAPDPFTPQHF. CDR3 sequence (DNA): TGTGCCAGCAGTTTTGCCCCCGACCCATTTACTCCCCAGCATTTT.

This clonotype was counted at least ten times. The chain combines TRBV7-2 with TRBJ1-1; possibly TRBD1 for D (5 bases). Germline V gene data show CDR1 as SGHTA and CDR2 as FQGNSA. V was pared by 2 bases and J by 4 bases, with 14 bases between. The CDR3 loop spans 15 amino acids. CDR3 sequence reads: CASSLQGRGFTEAFF. In nucleotides, the CDR3 is TGTGCCAGCAGCTTACAGGGTAGAGGTTTCACTGAAGCTTTCTTT.

Only a few counts were recorded for this clonotype. A read error may be the cause here, since a much bigger clone is one base away. The chain joins TRBV11-2 to TRBJ1-1; D call uncertain. The CDR3 loop spans 12 amino acids. Trimming took 3 bases from V and 6 from J, leaving 8 bases between them. Germline loops: CDR1 SGHAT, CDR2 FQNNGV. CDR3 sequence: CASSFQAAEAFF. CDR3 DNA sequence: TGTGCCAGCAGCTTTCAGGCGGCTGAAGCTTTCTTT.

This clonotype has a count of ten or more. The missing conserved phenylalanine or tryptophan at the end of this CDR3 makes a read error likely. V usage is TRBV4-1 and J usage is TRBJ2-5, with TRBD2 matching 13 bases. V shed 1 base, J shed 2 bases, and the junction held 7 bases outside the gene matches. Germline assignment: CDR1 MGHRA and CDR2 YSYEKL. The CDR3 runs 18 residues. The CDR3 spells CASSQARLAGGGQETQYL. The CDR3 DNA follows: TGCGCCAGCAGCCAAGCTAGACTAGCGGGAGGTGGGCAAGAGACCCAGTACCTC.

This clonotype occurred many times. This chain links TRBV27 with TRBJ2-2; 12 bases fit TRBD2. V lost 8 bases and J lost 5; bases outside the gene matches: 12. Germline lookup yields CDR1 MNHEY and CDR2 SMNVEV (reference sequence). The CDR3 runs 17 residues. The CDR3 nucleotides read TGTGCCAGCCGCACTCCGACTAGCGGGAGATTTACCGGGGAGCTGTTTTTT. Translating it yields CASRTPTSGRFTGELFF.

There are many counts of this clonotype. V gene TRBV28 combines with J gene TRBJ2-5; possible D gene TRBD1, 6 bases. The CDR3 runs 15 residues. From germline, CDR1 is MDHEN and CDR2 SYDVKM. The V end lost 3 bases, the J end lost 3 bases, and 14 bases lay between the germline ends. CDR3 residues: CASSFPTPGEETQYF. The CDR3 DNA reads TGTGCCAGCAGTTTTCCAACTCCAGGGGAAGAGACCCAGTACTTC.

Many counts were recorded for this clonotype. The chain is built from TRBV29-1 and TRBJ1-2; TRBD1 is a possible D gene (5 bases). The CDR3 is 13 residues long. V was trimmed by 6 bases and J by 3 bases, leaving 14 bases between them. The germline gives CDR1 SQVTM, CDR2 ANQGSEA. The DNA of the CDR3 is TGCAGCGTCACAGCAGGGTCGGACTATGGCTACACCTTC. It encodes CSVTAGSDYGYTF.

This clonotype was counted at least ten times. The chain recombines TRBV30 with TRBJ2-5; 14 nucleotides match TRBD2. The length of the CDR3 is 13 residues. Germline V gene lookup returns CDR1 GTSNPN and CDR2 SVGIG (reference sequence). The J segment lost 5 bases and the V segment lost 8 bases, leaving 4 bases of the junction unmatched. CDR3 DNA: TGTGCCAGTTGGACTAGCGGGAGGGAGACCCAGTACTTC. Translated, it gives CASWTSGRETQYF. The entire variable domain, with the rest obtained from reference TRBV30 and TRBJ2-5, is as follows: SQTIHQWPATLVQPVGSPLSLECTVEGTSNPNLYWYRQAAGRGLQLLFYSVGIGQISSEVPQNLSASRPQDRQFILSSKKLLLSDSGFYLCASWTSGRETQYFGPGTRLLVL.

This clonotype was observed at least ten times. This sequence joins TRBV6-5 and TRBJ1-3, with D unresolved. The CDR3 is 13 residues long. The germline gives CDR1 MNHEY, CDR2 SVGAGI. V dropped 8 bases and J dropped 0 bases, with 8 bases sitting between them. The CDR3 here is CASRVTSGNTIYF. The CDR3 DNA sequence: TGTGCCAGCCGGGTAACCTCTGGAAACACCATATATTTT.

This chain joins TRBV6-2 or TRBV6-3 and TRBJ1-1; 11 positions agree with TRBD1. The CDR3 loop spans 14 amino acids. The trim removed 5 bases at V and 5 bases at J, leaving 4 bases unmatched. CDR1 MNHEY and CDR2 SVGEGT come from the germline V gene. CDR3 coding DNA: TGTGCCAGCAGTATGGGACAGGGGGAAACTGAAGCTTTCTTT. Translated: CASSMGQGETEAFF.

This clonotype was picked up many times. This chain joins TRBV27 and TRBJ2-7, with 12 bases lining up with TRBD2. From germline, CDR1 is MNHEY and CDR2 SMNVEV (reference sequence). The CDR3 runs 16 residues. The ends lost 5 bases at V and 1 base at J; junction bases unmatched: 6. The CDR3 DNA sequence: TGTGCCAGCAGTGCCTCTAGCGGGAGGGCTTCCTACGAGCAGTACTTC. Its translation is CASSASSGRASYEQYF.

This clonotype was recorded many times. The CDR3 sequence: CASSPHWGRGYEQYF. CDR3 DNA: TGCGCCAGCAGCCCTCACTGGGGGCGGGGCTACGAGCAGTACTTC. The chain links TRBV4-3 to TRBJ2-7, with D possibly being TRBD1 or TRBD2 (6 bases each). The germline V and J ends were trimmed by 4 bases and 3 bases, with 16 bases remaining between them. The length of the CDR3 is 15 residues. Per germline, CDR1 LGHNA and CDR2 YSLEER.

This clonotype was counted many times. The rearrangement uses TRBV29-1 and TRBJ1-2; TRBD1 might be the D (6 bases). Trimming removed 6 bases at V and 0 bases at J, with 20 bases between. This CDR3 has 16 residues. The germline V gene has CDR1 SQVTM and CDR2 ANQGSEA. The CDR3: CSVGAFSTASNYGYTF. The CDR3, as DNA: TGCAGCGTGGGGGCTTTTTCGACAGCCTCTAACTATGGCTACACCTTC.

This clonotype was found many times. The chain is built from TRBV6-1 and TRBJ1-1; a possible D gene is TRBD1 (6 bases). V was shortened by 6 bases and J by 1 base, with 12 bases between the two germline ends. The CDR3 extends over 14 amino acids. Germline values: CDR1 MNHNS, CDR2 SASEGT. CDR3 DNA sequence: TGTGCCAGCAGGTCGGGGGCAAGGAACACTGAAGCTTTCTTT. It translates to CASRSGARNTEAFF.

This clonotype occurred many times. This rearrangement joins TRBV28 to TRBJ1-5; unclear D gene. This CDR3 is built from 15 residues. V shed 6 bases and J shed 2 bases, with 14 bases lying between them. Germline CDR1 MDHEN, CDR2 SYDVKM. CDR3 region: CASSPHRMGNQPQHF. DNA of the CDR3: TGTGCCAGCAGCCCCCATCGGATGGGCAATCAGCCCCAGCATTTT. The full variable domain, in which reference TRBV28 and TRBJ1-5 provide the parts outside the CDR3, is DVKVTQSSRYLVKRTGEKVFLECVQDMDHENMFWYRQDPGLGLRLIYFSYDVKMKEKGDIPEGYSVSREKKERFSLILESASTNQTSMYLCASSPHRMGNQPQHFGDGTRLSIL.

The sample holds many counts of this clonotype. The chain is built from TRBV12-3 or TRBV12-4 and TRBJ2-7, with 7 bases that match TRBD1. The CDR3 spans 13 residues. V gave up 8 bases and J gave up 1 base; unmatched junction bases: 5. In DNA form, the CDR3 reads TGTGCCAGCGGATTGGGACAGTCCTACGAGCAGTACTTC. Its translation is CASGLGQSYEQYF.

This clonotype was seen at least ten times. The chain carries TRBV5-1 and TRBJ2-5; D is possibly TRBD1 (5 bases). The V gene lost 0 bases and the J gene lost 4 bases, with 10 bases spanning the gap. The V gene's germline CDR1 is SGHRS and CDR2 YFSETQ. The CDR3 runs to 14 residues. Here the CDR3 DNA reads TGCGCCAGCAGCTTGGACAGGCCTAGAGAGACCCAGTACTTC. The encoded protein is CASSLDRPRETQYF.

This clonotype was seen many times. The chain recombines TRBV6-5 with TRBJ2-7; D remains unclear. The V and J ends lost 7 bases and 3 bases respectively, with 16 bases between them. This CDR3 has 14 amino acids. CDR1 MNHEY and CDR2 SVGAGI come from the germline V gene. The CDR3 here is CASTHRPSGYEQYF. For the CDR3, the DNA is TGTGCCAGCACTCACCGGCCTTCAGGCTACGAGCAGTACTTC.

This clonotype was counted a few times. The J gene is TRBJ2-2, the V gene TRBV9; weak D call: TRBD2 (5 bases). This CDR3 is built from 13 residues. The germline V and J ends were trimmed by 3 bases and 7 bases, with 10 bases remaining between them. Germline CDR1 SGDLS, CDR2 YYNGEE. The CDR3 reads CASSDSAGGELFF. The CDR3 nucleotides read TGTGCCAGCAGCGATAGCGCTGGCGGGGAGCTGTTTTTT.

This clonotype was detected a few times. The genes are TRBV12-3 or TRBV12-4 and TRBJ2-7, with unresolved D. This CDR3 spans 13 amino acids. V was pared by 7 bases and J by 1 base, with 11 bases between. This CDR3 reads CASMVGGSYEQYF. The CDR3 region has the DNA TGTGCCAGCATGGTGGGCGGATCCTACGAGCAGTACTTC.

This clonotype was detected a few times. CDR3 in amino acids: CSAETSRDYEQYF. Here the CDR3 DNA reads TGCAGTGCCGAGACTAGTAGGGATTACGAGCAGTACTTC. The rearrangement joins TRBV20-1 to TRBJ2-7; D perhaps matches TRBD2 (6 bases). Deletions cut 6 bases from V and 4 bases from J, with 16 bases between. The CDR3 length is 13 residues. The germline V gene encodes CDR1 DFQATT and CDR2 SNEGSKA (reference sequence).